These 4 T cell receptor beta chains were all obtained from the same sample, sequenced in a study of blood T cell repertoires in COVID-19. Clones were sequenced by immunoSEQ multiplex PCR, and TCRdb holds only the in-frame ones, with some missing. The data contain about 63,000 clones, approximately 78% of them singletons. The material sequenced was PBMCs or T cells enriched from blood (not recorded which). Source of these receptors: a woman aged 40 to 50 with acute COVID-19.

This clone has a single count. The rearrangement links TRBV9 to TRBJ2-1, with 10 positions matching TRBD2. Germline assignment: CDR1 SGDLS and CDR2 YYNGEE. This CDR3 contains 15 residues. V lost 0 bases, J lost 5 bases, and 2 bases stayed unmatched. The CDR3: CASSVELAGHNEQFF. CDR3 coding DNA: TGTGCCAGCAGCGTAGAACTAGCGGGACACAATGAGCAGTTCTTC.

CDR3 nucleotides: TGTGCCAGCAGCCCCCACGACGGGAGCAATCAGCCCCAGCATTTT. Translation gives CASSPHDGSNQPQHF. V usage is TRBV3-1 (or the pseudogene TRBV3-2) and J usage is TRBJ1-5; D ambiguous. The CDR3 length is 15 residues. Trimming stripped 4 bases from V and 1 base from J, with 11 bases between. Germline V gene data show CDR1 as LGHDT and CDR2 as YNNKEL (reference sequence).

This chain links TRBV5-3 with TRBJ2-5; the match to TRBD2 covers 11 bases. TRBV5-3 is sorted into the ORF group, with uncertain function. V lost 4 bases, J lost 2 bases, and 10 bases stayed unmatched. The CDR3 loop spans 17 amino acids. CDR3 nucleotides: TGTGCCAGAAGCCTTAGCGGGAGGGCCTTGTTACAAGAGACCCAGTACTTC. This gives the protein CARSLSGRALLQETQYF.

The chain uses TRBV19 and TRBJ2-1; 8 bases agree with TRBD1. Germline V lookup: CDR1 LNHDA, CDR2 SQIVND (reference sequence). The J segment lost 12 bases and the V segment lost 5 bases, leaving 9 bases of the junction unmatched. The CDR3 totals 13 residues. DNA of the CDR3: TGTGCCAGTAGTCCCGGACAGGGTTTTCGGCAGTTCTTC. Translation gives CASSPGQGFRQFF.